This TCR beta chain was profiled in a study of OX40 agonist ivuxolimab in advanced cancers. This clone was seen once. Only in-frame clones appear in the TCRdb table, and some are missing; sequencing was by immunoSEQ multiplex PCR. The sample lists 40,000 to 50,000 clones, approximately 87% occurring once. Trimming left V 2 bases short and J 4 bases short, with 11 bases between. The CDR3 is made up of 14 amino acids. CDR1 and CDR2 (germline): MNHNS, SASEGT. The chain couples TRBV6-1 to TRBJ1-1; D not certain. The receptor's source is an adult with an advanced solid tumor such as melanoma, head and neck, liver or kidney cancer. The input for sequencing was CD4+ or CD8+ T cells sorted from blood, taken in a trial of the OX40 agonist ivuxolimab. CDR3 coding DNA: TGTGCCAGCAGTGAAAGGGTTAGTGTCACTGAAGCTTTCTTT. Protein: CASSERVSVTEAFF.